This T cell receptor beta chain was captured in a study of blood T cells in healthy people across ages. Primers used in a second PCR of roughly 7 to 12 cycles were a sample-barcoded 5' primer and a J-beta primer mix. A 12-random-nucleotide template-switch adaptor tagged each cDNA molecule. TCRdb processed the 5' RACE reads anew with MiXCR; each CDR3 protein has one entry. The sample contains 1.5 million to 2 million distinct CDR3 sequences, 40% to 55% of which appear only once. CDR1 is ENHRY and CDR2 is SYGVKD in the germline V gene. Trimming stripped 7 bases from V and 5 bases from J, with 12 bases between. The CDR3 has 13 amino acids.

V usage is TRBV10-3 and J usage is TRBJ2-1, with D possibly called TRBD1 or TRBD2 (7 bases each). The clonotype comes from a woman aged 35 to 49 in good health. The specimen sequenced was blood. The CDR3 reads CAINQGGHNEQFF. The CDR3 DNA sequence: TGTGCCATCAACCAGGGGGGGCACAATGAGCAGTTCTTC.